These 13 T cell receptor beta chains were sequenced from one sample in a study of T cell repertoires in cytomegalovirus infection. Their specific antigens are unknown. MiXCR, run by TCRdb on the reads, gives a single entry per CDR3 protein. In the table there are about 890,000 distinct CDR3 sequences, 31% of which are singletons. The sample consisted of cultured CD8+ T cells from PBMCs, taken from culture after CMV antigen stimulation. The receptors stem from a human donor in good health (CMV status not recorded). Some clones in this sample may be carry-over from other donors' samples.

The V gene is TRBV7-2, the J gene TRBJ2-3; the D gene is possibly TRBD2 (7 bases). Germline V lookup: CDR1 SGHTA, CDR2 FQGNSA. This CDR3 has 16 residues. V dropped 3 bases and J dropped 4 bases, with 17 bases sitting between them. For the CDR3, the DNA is TGTGCCAGCAGCTTGGTCGTGGGGGGGCTCCCAGATACGCAGTATTTT. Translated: CASSLVVGGLPDTQYF.

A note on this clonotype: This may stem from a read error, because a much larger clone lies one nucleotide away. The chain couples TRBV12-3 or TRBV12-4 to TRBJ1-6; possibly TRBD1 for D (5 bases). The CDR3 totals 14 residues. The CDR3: CASGRVEKNSPRHF. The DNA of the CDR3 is TGTGCCAGCGGCAGGGTTGAGAAGAATTCACCCCGCCACTTT.

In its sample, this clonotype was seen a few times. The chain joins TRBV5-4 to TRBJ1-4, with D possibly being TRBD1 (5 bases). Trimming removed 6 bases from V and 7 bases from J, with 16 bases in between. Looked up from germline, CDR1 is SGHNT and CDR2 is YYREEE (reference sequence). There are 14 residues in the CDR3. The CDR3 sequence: CASTLLGEGEKLFF. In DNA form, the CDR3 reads TGTGCCAGCACCCTGTTGGGGGAGGGTGAAAAACTGTTTTTT.

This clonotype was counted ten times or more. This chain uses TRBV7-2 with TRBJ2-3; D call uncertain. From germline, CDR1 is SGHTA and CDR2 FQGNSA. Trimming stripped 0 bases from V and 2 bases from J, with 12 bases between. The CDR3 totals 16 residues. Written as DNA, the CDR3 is TGTGCCAGCAGCTTAGCTCCGTGGCGGCCCACAGATACGCAGTATTTT. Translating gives CASSLAPWRPTDTQYF.

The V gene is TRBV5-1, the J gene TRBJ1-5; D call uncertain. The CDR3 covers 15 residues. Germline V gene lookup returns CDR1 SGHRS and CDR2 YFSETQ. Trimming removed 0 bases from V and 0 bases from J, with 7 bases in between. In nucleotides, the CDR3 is TGCGCCAGCAGCTTGGGACCCGATAGCAATCAGCCCCAGCATTTT. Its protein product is CASSLGPDSNQPQHF.

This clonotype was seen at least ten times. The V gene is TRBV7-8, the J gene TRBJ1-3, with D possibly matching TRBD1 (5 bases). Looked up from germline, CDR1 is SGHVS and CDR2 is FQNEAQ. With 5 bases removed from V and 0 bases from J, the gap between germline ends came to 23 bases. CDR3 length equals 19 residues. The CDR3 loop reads CASSPTTGPIIPSGNTIYF. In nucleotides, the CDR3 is TGTGCCAGCAGCCCGACCACGGGACCGATAATTCCCTCTGGAAACACCATATATTTT.

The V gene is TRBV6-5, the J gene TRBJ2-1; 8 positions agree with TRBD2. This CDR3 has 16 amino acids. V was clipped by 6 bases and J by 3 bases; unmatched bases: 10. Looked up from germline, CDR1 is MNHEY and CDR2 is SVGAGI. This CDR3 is CASSPWAGGFYNEQFF. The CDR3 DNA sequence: TGTGCCAGCAGCCCCTGGGCGGGGGGCTTCTACAATGAGCAGTTCTTC.

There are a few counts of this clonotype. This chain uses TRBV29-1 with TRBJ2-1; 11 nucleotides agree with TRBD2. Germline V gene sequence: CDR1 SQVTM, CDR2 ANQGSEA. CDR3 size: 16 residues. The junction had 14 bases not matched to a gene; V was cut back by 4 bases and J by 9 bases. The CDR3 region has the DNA TGCAGCGTTGTGGATAGCGGGGGGGCCAGTTTCGGTGAGCAGTTCTTC. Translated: CSVVDSGGASFGEQFF.

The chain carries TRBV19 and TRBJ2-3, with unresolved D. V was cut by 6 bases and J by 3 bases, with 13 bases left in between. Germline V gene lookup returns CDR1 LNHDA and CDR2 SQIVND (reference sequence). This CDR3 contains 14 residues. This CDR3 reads CASSDIGITDTQYF. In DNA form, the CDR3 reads TGTGCCAGTAGCGACATTGGAATTACAGATACGCAGTATTTT.

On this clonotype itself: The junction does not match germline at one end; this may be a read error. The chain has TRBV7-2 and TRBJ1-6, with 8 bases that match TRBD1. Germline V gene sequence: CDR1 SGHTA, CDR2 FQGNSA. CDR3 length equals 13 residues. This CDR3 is CASSYRGGSHLHF. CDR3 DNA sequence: TGTGCCAGCAGCTACAGGGGGGGTTCACACCTCCACTTT. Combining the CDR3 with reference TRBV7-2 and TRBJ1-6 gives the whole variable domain GAGVSQSPSNKVTEKGKDVELRCDPISGHTALYWYRQSLGQGLEFLIYFQGNSAPDKSGLPSDRFSAERTGGSVSTLTIQRTQQEDSAVYLCASSYRGGSHLHFGNGTRLTVT.

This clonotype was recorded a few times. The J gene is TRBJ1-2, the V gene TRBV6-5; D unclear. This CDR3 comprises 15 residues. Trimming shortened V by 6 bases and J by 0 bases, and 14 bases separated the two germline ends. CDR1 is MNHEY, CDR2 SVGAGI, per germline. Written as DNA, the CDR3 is TGTGCCAGCAGCCCCCAGACACAAGCTAACTATGGCTACACCTTC. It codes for CASSPQTQANYGYTF.

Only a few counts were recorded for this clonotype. The CDR3: CASSLARQLNTEAFF. The CDR3 DNA is TGTGCCAGCAGCTTAGCAAGGCAGCTGAACACTGAAGCTTTCTTT. This chain connects TRBV7-2 to TRBJ1-1; D not certain. The CDR3 contains 15 residues. Trimming cost V 0 bases and J 0 bases, with 8 bases left between them. Germline loops: CDR1 SGHTA, CDR2 FQGNSA.

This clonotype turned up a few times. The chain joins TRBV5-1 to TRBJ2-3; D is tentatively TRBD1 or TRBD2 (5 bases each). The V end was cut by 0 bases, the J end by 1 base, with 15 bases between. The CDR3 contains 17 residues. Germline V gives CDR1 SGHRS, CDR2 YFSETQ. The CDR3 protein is CASSLVEGSSRTDTQYF. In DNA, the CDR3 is TGCGCCAGCAGCTTGGTTGAGGGGTCCTCTCGCACAGATACGCAGTATTTT.